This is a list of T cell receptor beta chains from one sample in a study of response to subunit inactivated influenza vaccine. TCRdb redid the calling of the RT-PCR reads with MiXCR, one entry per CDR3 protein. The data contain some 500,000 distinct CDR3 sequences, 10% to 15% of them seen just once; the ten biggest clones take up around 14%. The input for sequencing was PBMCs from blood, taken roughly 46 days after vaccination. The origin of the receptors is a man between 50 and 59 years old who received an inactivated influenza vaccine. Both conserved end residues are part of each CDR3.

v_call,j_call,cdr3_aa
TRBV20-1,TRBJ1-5,CSAMGQYQPQHF
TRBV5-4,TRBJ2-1,CASSLEGPLYNEQFF
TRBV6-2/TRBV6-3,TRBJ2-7,CASKRTGGSGEQYF
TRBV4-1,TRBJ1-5,CASSQEETVGQPQHF
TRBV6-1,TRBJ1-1,CASRPWGGNTEAFF
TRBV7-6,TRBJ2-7,CASTAGDSTYEQYF
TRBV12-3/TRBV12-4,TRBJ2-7,CASRFRTGSGEQYF
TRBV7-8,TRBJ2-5,CASSLTGGPGETQYF
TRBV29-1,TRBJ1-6,CSVEQDRGSPLHF
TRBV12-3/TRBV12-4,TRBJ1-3,CASSLGRDSGNTIYF
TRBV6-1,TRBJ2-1,CASPRGGLVNEQFF
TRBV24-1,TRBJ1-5,CATCERLAGNQPQHF
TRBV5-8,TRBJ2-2,CASSYEGLNTGELFF
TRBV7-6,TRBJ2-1,CASSFTSGRDNEQFF
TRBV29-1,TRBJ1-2,CSVEGTGGWGYGYTF
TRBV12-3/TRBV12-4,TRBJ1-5,CASSSDRARNQPQHF
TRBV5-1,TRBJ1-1,CASSLWEGHTEAFF
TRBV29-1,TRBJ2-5,CSALPQRNGQETQYF
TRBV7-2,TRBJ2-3,CASSATKFTDTQYF
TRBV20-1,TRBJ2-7,CSARHSSLLEQYF
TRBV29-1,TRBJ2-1,CSGQGYANNEQFF
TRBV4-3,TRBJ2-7,CASSQDRGFYEQYF
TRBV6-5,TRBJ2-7,CASSWQGASYEQYF
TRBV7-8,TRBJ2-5,CASSLYSGNETQYF
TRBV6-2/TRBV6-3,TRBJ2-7,CASSYGSRYEQYF
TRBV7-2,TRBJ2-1,CASSLFDEQFF
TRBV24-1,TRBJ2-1,CATSDLPDFDSEQFF
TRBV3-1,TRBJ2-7,CASSLGQAREQYF
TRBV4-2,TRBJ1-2,CASSLGLLGYTF
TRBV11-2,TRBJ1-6,CASSAGGTDVRSLHF
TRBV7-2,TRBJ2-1,CASSAYLDSYNEQFF
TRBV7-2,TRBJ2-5,CASSSRFGETQYF
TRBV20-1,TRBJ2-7,CSARGLAYEQYF
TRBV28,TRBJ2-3,CASSTTAYDTQYF
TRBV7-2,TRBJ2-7,CASSSLPAGALYEQYF
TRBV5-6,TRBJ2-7,CASSLDVDGASYEQYF
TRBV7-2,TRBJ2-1,CASSSPGLINEQFF
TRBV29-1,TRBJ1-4,CSVEPSGGGKLFF
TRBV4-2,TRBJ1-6,CASSQDPQGNSPLHF
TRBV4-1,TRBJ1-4,CASTRDRGHEKLFF
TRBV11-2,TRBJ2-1,CASSLTGSSYNEQFF
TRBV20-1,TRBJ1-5,CSARSGLSNQPQHF
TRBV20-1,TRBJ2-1,CSAREFPRYNEQFF
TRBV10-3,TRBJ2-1,CAISDFGSSYNEQFF
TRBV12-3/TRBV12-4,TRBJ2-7,CASSLAPLAGASYEQYF
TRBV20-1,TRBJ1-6,CSARDQGLNSPLHF
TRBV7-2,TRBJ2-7,CASSIGRSAYEQYF
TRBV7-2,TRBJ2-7,CASSRNRGQEQYF
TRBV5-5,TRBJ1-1,CASSFGPATEAFF
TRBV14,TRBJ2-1,CASSLRPGSSYNEQFF
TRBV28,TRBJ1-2,CASSSVPSTNYGYTF
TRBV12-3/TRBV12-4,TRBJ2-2,CASSSRVGELFF
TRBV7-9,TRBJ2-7,CASSLDRGVNEQYF
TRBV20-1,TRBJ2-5,CSGHPGGQETQYF
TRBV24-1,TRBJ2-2,CATSDTGPGQKYGELFF